These T cell receptor beta chains were read from a single sample in a study of blood T cells in healthy people across ages. MiXCR, run by TCRdb on the 5' RACE reads, gives a single entry per CDR3 protein. The data hold around 800,000 distinct CDR3 sequences, with about 53% observed a single time. Sequenced input: blood. The receptors originated from a man older than 75 in good health. Both conserved end residues are part of each CDR3. A D gene is named only where the DNA matches it firmly. Clone size is not always given. Where it is, it says once, few, many or a class for expanded clones.

j_call v_call d_call clone_size cdr3_aa cdr3_nt
TRBJ2-5 TRBV20-1 - - CSARDRTLGGYGQYF TGCAGTGCTAGAGATCGGACGCTGGGTGGGTACGGGCAGTACTTC
TRBJ2-3 TRBV29-1 TRBD2 - CSVQTSGGADTQYF TGCAGCGTCCAAACTAGCGGGGGGGCAGATACGCAGTATTTT
TRBJ2-1 TRBV29-1 - - CSYSPFDNEQFF TGCAGCTACAGCCCTTTCGACAATGAGCAGTTCTTC
TRBJ2-7 TRBV5-5 - - CASSFMKDPYEQYF TGTGCCAGCAGTTTTATGAAAGATCCCTACGAGCAGTACTTC
TRBJ2-1 TRBV29-1 - - CSAREASVWQFF TGCAGCGCAAGGGAGGCCTCGGTTTGGCAGTTCTTC
TRBJ2-1 TRBV2 - - CASRGLGGEQFF TGTGCCAGCAGGGGACTCGGAGGAGAGCAGTTCTTC
TRBJ1-5 TRBV2 - - CASSGPRRPQHF TGTGCCAGCAGTGGGCCGAGAAGGCCCCAGCATTTT
TRBJ2-7 TRBV2 - - CASSEGAAEQYF TGTGCCAGCAGTGAAGGTGCAGCCGAGCAGTACTTC
TRBJ1-2 TRBV28 - - CASTNPAVYGYTF TGTGCCAGCACCAACCCGGCTGTTTATGGCTACACCTTC
TRBJ2-5 TRBV9 - few CASSVAIKETQYF TGTGCCAGCAGCGTAGCGATCAAAGAGACCCAGTACTTC
TRBJ2-3 TRBV6-1 - - CASTEGSDTQYF TGTGCCAGCACCGAGGGTTCAGATACGCAGTATTTT
TRBJ2-3 TRBV2 - - CASSESETQYF TGTGCCAGCAGTGAATCGGAAACGCAGTATTTT
TRBJ2-1 TRBV27 TRBD1 - CASSRGQTRNEQFF TGTGCCAGCAGCAGGGGACAGACGAGGAATGAGCAGTTCTTC
TRBJ2-7 TRBV20-1 - - CSAREQPGEVYEQYF TGCAGTGCTAGAGAACAGCCGGGTGAAGTCTACGAGCAGTACTTC
TRBJ1-2 TRBV16 - - CASSQSRHRVVGYTF TGTGCCAGCAGCCAATCGAGGCACAGGGTGGTTGGCTACACCTTC
TRBJ2-7 TRBV4-2 - few CASSPTGISYEQYF TGTGCCAGCAGCCCAACGGGGATCAGCTACGAGCAGTACTTC
TRBJ2-5 TRBV27 TRBD2 - CASSFLAGGLGETQYF TGTGCCAGCAGTTTCCTAGCGGGGGGGCTTGGTGAGACCCAGTACTTC
TRBJ2-1 TRBV15 - few CATSRDWGSTYNEQFF TGTGCCACCAGCAGAGATTGGGGGAGTACGTACAATGAGCAGTTCTTC
TRBJ2-2 TRBV10-2 - - CASKGQANTGELFF TGCGCCAGCAAGGGGCAGGCAAACACCGGGGAGCTGTTTTTT
TRBJ2-1 TRBV20-1 TRBD2 many CSARTSKEQFF TGCAGTGCTAGGACTAGCAAAGAGCAGTTCTTC
TRBJ2-3 TRBV7-2 - few CASSLGARHRYAYF TGTGCCAGCAGCTTAGGGGCGAGGCACAGATACGCGTATTTT
TRBJ2-4 TRBV20-1 TRBD1 - CSASSTGLNIQYF TGCAGTGCTAGTTCGACAGGGTTAAACATTCAGTACTTC
TRBJ2-3 TRBV29-1 TRBD2 - CSVEVLLAAVQDTQYF TGCAGCGTTGAAGTCCTACTAGCGGCCGTCCAGGATACGCAGTATTTT
TRBJ2-5 TRBV5-6 TRBD1 few CASSRPLDREETQYF TGTGCCAGCAGCCGTCCCCTTGACAGGGAAGAGACCCAGTACTTC
TRBJ2-7 TRBV29-1 - - CSVRRLGSYNEQYF TGCAGCGTACGCAGATTGGGCTCCTACAATGAGCAGTACTTC
TRBJ2-3 TRBV20-1 TRBD2 few CSARVWLAGITDTQYF TGCAGTGCTAGAGTCTGGCTAGCGGGAATCACAGATACGCAGTATTTT
TRBJ2-7 TRBV6-5 TRBD2 - CASSYSKGLGLARYEQYF TGTGCCAGCAGCTACTCGAAAGGGCTCGGACTAGCGCGCTACGAGCAGTACTTC
TRBJ1-2 TRBV6-5 - few CASSSEDGSYGYTF TGTGCCAGCAGTTCGGAGGACGGGAGCTATGGCTACACCTTC
TRBJ2-5 TRBV4-2 - few CASSQAAVETQYF TGTGCCAGCAGCCAAGCGGCGGTAGAGACCCAGTACTTC
TRBJ2-5 TRBV27 - - CASSLSLNNEQYF TGTGCCAGCAGTTTAAGCCTAAACAATGAGCAGTACTTC
TRBJ1-1 TRBV28 - - CASMGAMNTEAFF TGTGCCAGCATGGGGGCCATGAACACTGAAGCTTTCTTT
TRBJ2-3 TRBV6-2/TRBV6-3 - - CASSYRIAANTQYF TGTGCCAGCAGTTACCGGATAGCCGCAAATACGCAGTATTTT
TRBJ2-7 TRBV9 TRBD2 - CASSVEGGRAYEQYF TGTGCCAGCAGCGTAGAAGGCGGGAGGGCGTACGAGCAGTACTTC
TRBJ2-7 TRBV2 TRBD1 few CASSRADRGLTPYEQYF TGTGCCAGCAGCCGGGCCGACAGGGGCCTGACTCCCTACGAGCAGTACTTC
TRBJ1-2 TRBV5-1 - - CASSLDGSNYGYTF TGCGCCAGCAGCTTGGACGGATCTAACTATGGCTACACCTTC
TRBJ1-4 TRBV27 - - CASSQTRTVRKLFF TGTGCCAGCAGCCAAACCCGGACAGTTCGAAAACTGTTTTTT
TRBJ2-7 TRBV6-1 TRBD1 few CAGGQGSPVFYEQYF TGTGCCGGAGGACAGGGATCCCCAGTTTTCTACGAGCAGTACTTC
TRBJ2-1 TRBV7-3 - once CASSPSGAYEQFF TGTGCCAGCAGCCCATCAGGGGCGTATGAGCAGTTCTTC
TRBJ1-1 TRBV6-1 - - CASSALTVNTEAFF TGTGCCAGCAGTGCTTTGACAGTGAACACTGAAGCTTTCTTT
TRBJ1-1 TRBV9 - - CASSVGPLRGDTEAFF TGTGCCAGCAGCGTAGGTCCTTTGAGGGGAGACACTGAAGCTTTCTTT
TRBJ2-3 TRBV20-1 - - CSAPGQRNTDTQYF TGCAGTGCCCCGGGACAACGGAACACAGATACGCAGTATTTT
TRBJ2-3 TRBV3-1 - - CASSPQGDSTDTQYF TGTGCCAGCAGCCCCCAGGGAGACAGCACAGATACGCAGTATTTT
TRBJ2-1 TRBV6-2/TRBV6-3 - - CASSYGTTSQFF TGTGCCAGCAGTTACGGTACGACGTCCCAGTTCTTC
TRBJ1-6 TRBV5-5 - - CASSLVPQNAYNSPLHF TGTGCCAGCAGCTTGGTCCCCCAAAACGCCTATAATTCACCCCTCCACTTT
TRBJ2-1 TRBV24-1 - - CATSKEGISYNEQFF TGTGCCACCAGCAAAGAGGGGATCTCCTACAATGAGCAGTTCTTC
TRBJ1-2 TRBV29-1 TRBD1 few CSVPGDRAGYTF TGCAGCGTCCCCGGTGACAGGGCGGGCTACACCTTC
TRBJ2-5 TRBV29-1 TRBD2 - CSVPGTSGSLETQYF TGCAGCGTCCCCGGTACTAGCGGGAGTTTAGAGACCCAGTACTTC
TRBJ2-1 TRBV2 TRBD2 once CASSLAGGVNEQFF TGTGCCAGCAGTCTAGCGGGAGGGGTCAATGAGCAGTTCTTC
TRBJ2-1 TRBV7-6 - once CASSLISGPNNEQFF TGTGCCAGCAGCTTAATAAGCGGTCCCAACAATGAGCAGTTCTTC
TRBJ2-5 TRBV5-1 TRBD2 - CASSSTSRETQYF TGCGCCAGCAGCTCGACTAGCAGAGAGACCCAGTACTTC